These 22 T cell receptor beta chains originate from one sample sequenced in a study of blood T cell repertoires in COVID-19. TCRdb's table, derived via immunoSEQ multiplex PCR, lists solely in-frame clones and lacks some. The sample records approximately 110,000 clones, around four fifths being singletons. Sequencing used peripheral blood. The source of these receptors is a woman aged 65 to 85 with acute or convalescent COVID-19.

The V and J genes are TRBV28 and TRBJ1-2; D unresolved. With 6 bases removed from V and 7 bases from J, the gap between germline ends came to 12 bases. Per the germline V gene, CDR1 is MDHEN and CDR2 is SYDVKM. This CDR3 is built from 12 residues. As DNA, the CDR3 is TGTGCCAGCAGACCTGCGGGCGGTGGCTACACCTTC. It codes for CASRPAGGGYTF.

This rearrangement joins TRBV3-1 (or the pseudogene TRBV3-2) to TRBJ1-3; no clear D gene. Per germline, CDR1 LGHDT and CDR2 YNNKEL (reference sequence). V lost 1 base to trimming and J lost 3 bases, with 7 bases between them. The CDR3 is 14 amino acids. DNA of the CDR3: TGTGCCAGCAGCCAAGGGGGAGGTGGAAACACCATATATTTT. It specifies CASSQGGGGNTIYF.

The CDR3 sequence is CASSALGGGANVLTF. CDR3 nucleotide sequence: TGTGCCAGCAGCGCCCTAGGAGGTGGGGCCAACGTCCTGACTTTC. This rearrangement joins TRBV9 to TRBJ2-6; perhaps TRBD2 as D (5 bases). The V end was cut by 3 bases, the J end by 3 bases, with 10 bases between. Germline V gene data show CDR1 as SGDLS and CDR2 as YYNGEE. There are 15 residues in the CDR3.

The chain uses TRBV29-1 and TRBJ2-7, with 8 positions matching TRBD1. V gave up 6 bases and J gave up 3 bases; unmatched junction bases: 7. The CDR3 is 13 amino acids. The germline CDR1 and CDR2 sequences are SQVTM and ANQGSEA. CDR3 nucleotide sequence: TGCAGCGTACAATATACAGGGGGCTACGAGCAGTACTTC. The encoded protein is CSVQYTGGYEQYF.

In regard to this clone: Other DNA sequences of this sample code for an identical CDR3. This chain uses TRBV19 with TRBJ2-2; D uncertain. Trimming shortened V by 4 bases and J by 7 bases, and 10 bases separated the two germline ends. The CDR3 spans 13 residues. Per the germline V gene, CDR1 is LNHDA and CDR2 is SQIVND (reference sequence). Here the CDR3 DNA reads TGTGCCAGTAGTAGCGTGAGTGGCGGGGAGCTGTTTTTT. This codes for CASSSVSGGELFF.

The genes are TRBV4-1 and TRBJ2-7; D possibly corresponds to TRBD1 (5 bases). Trimming removed 1 base at V and 3 bases at J, with 13 bases between. The CDR3 is 15 residues long. Per germline, CDR1 MGHRA and CDR2 YSYEKL. CDR3 in amino acids: CASSQGEDSVYEQYF. DNA for the CDR3: TGCGCCAGCAGCCAAGGAGAAGACAGCGTCTACGAGCAGTACTTC.

As concerns this clone: Because it lacks the conserved phenylalanine or tryptophan at the end, this CDR3 is likely a read error. No DNA is shown, since the ends of the CDR3 on it are uncertain; the CDR3 is the one TCRdb lists. The CDR3 loop is CASTPPLKVDRV. V is TRBV21-1 and J is TRBJ1-2; the table names TRBD1, a call not compared with the DNA. TRBV21-1 is a listed pseudogene. The CDR3 sequence runs 12 residues, both termini included.

The V gene is TRBV7-8, the J gene TRBJ1-2, with 10 bases lining up with TRBD1. CDR1 is SGHVS, CDR2 FQNEAQ, per germline. The trim removed 5 bases at V and 2 bases at J, leaving 8 bases unmatched. This CDR3 has 16 amino acids. The CDR3 coding sequence is TGTGCCAGCAGCCGTGGGACAGGGGAAGCAAACTATGGCTACACCTTC. This codes for CASSRGTGEANYGYTF.

This clone was seen a single time. The gene calls are TRBV4-2 and TRBJ2-1, with TRBD2 identical over 9 bases. V trimming: 0 bases; J trimming: 6 bases; junction bases outside the gene matches: 6. This CDR3 spans 16 amino acids. The germline V gene encodes CDR1 LGHNA and CDR2 YNFKEQ. The CDR3 reads CASSQDGLAGSNEQFF. In DNA form, the CDR3 reads TGTGCCAGCAGCCAAGATGGGCTAGCGGGGTCCAATGAGCAGTTCTTC.

The J gene is TRBJ2-1, the V gene TRBV7-2, with D unresolved. CDR1 SGHTA and CDR2 FQGNSA come from the germline V gene. The V and J ends lost 4 bases and 6 bases respectively, with 7 bases between them. The CDR3 length is 12 residues. CDR3 sequence reads: CASSYFRNEQFF. As DNA, the CDR3 is TGTGCCAGCAGCTACTTTCGCAATGAGCAGTTCTTC.

The J gene is TRBJ2-7, the V gene TRBV7-8, with 7 bases fitting TRBD2. Germline CDR1 SGHVS, CDR2 FQNEAQ. There are 14 residues in the CDR3. The ends lost 5 bases at V and 6 bases at J; junction bases unmatched: 10. The CDR3 here is CASSPRPTSSEQYF. Here the CDR3 DNA reads TGTGCCAGCAGCCCCCGACCGACTAGCTCCGAGCAGTACTTC.

This chain uses TRBV9 with TRBJ2-2; D uncertain. CDR1 and CDR2 (germline): SGDLS, YYNGEE. The CDR3 is 15 residues long. The V end was cut by 3 bases, the J end by 0 bases, with 9 bases between. CDR3 sequence reads: CASSGQISNTGELFF. Here the CDR3 DNA reads TGTGCCAGCAGCGGGCAAATCTCGAACACCGGGGAGCTGTTTTTT.

V is TRBV14 and J is TRBJ2-7; TRBD2 is a possible D gene (5 bases). The CDR3 extends over 12 amino acids. Germline CDR1 reads SGHDN; CDR2 reads FVKESK. The V end was cut by 4 bases, the J end by 4 bases, with 8 bases between. This chain's CDR3 is CASSPQRYEQYF. The CDR3 coding sequence is TGTGCCAGCAGCCCCCAGCGGTACGAGCAGTACTTC.

The chain links TRBV7-8 to TRBJ1-2; D is unclear. CDR1 SGHVS and CDR2 FQNEAQ come from the germline V gene. The V and J ends lost 1 base and 5 bases respectively, with 8 bases between them. The CDR3 length is 13 residues. The chain's CDR3 is CASSLDPYYGYTF. In DNA, the CDR3 is TGTGCCAGCAGCTTAGACCCCTATTATGGCTACACCTTC.

The V gene is TRBV7-2, the J gene TRBJ2-5; 11 bases map to TRBD2. The CDR3 extends over 14 amino acids. The V segment lost 4 bases and the J segment 5 bases; nucleotides outside the gene matches: 3. Germline assignment: CDR1 SGHTA and CDR2 FQGNSA. The CDR3 region has the DNA TGTGCCAGCAGCTCTAGCGGGGGGTTCGAGACCCAGTACTTC. Amino acids: CASSSSGGFETQYF.

This chain links TRBV7-8 with TRBJ1-4; D gene uncertain. The CDR3 spans 14 residues. Trimming left V 8 bases short and J 0 bases short, with 10 bases between. Germline CDR1 SGHVS, CDR2 FQNEAQ. The CDR3 DNA reads as TGTGCCAGCGGACTCCATGCAACTAATGAAAAACTGTTTTTT. Its translation: CASGLHATNEKLFF. Supplemented by reference TRBV7-8 and TRBJ1-4, the full variable domain reads GAGVSQSPRYKVAKRGQDVALRCDPISGHVSLFWYQQALGQGPEFLTYFQNEAQLDKSGLPSDRFFAERPEGSVSTLKIQRTQQEDSAVYLCASGLHATNEKLFFGSGTQLSVL.

The chain is built from TRBV24-1 and TRBJ1-2; no clear D. The CDR3 contains 13 residues. Looked up from germline, CDR1 is KGHDR and CDR2 is SFDVKD. The germline V and J ends were trimmed by 2 bases and 4 bases, with 7 bases remaining between them. The CDR3 sequence: CATSDSYSYGYTF. In DNA form, the CDR3 reads TGTGCCACCAGTGATTCGTACAGCTATGGCTACACCTTC.

This chain uses TRBV5-1 with TRBJ2-7; unclear D gene. The V and J ends lost 2 bases and 5 bases respectively, with 11 bases between them. CDR1 and CDR2 from the germline V gene are SGHRS and YFSETQ. The CDR3 spans 13 residues. The CDR3 coding sequence is TGCGCCAGCAGCTTCGCAGGTACCCACGAGCAGTACTTC. As protein: CASSFAGTHEQYF.

The rearrangement joins TRBV18 to TRBJ1-6, with 9 bases lining up with TRBD1. This CDR3 spans 16 amino acids. CDR1 and CDR2 (germline): KGHSH, LQKENI. The junction had 9 bases not matched to a gene; V was cut back by 2 bases and J by 10 bases. Here the CDR3 reads CASSPSVPGQGSPLHF. CDR3 DNA: TGTGCCAGCTCACCATCCGTCCCGGGACAGGGATCACCCCTCCACTTT.

The J gene is TRBJ2-3, the V gene TRBV6-4; no definite D call. V was cut by 5 bases and J by 0 bases, with 6 bases left in between. Germline CDR1 reads MRHNA; CDR2 reads SNTAGT. CDR3 size: 13 residues. CDR3 sequence: CASSQESTDTQYF. The CDR3 DNA is TGTGCCAGCAGTCAGGAAAGCACAGATACGCAGTATTTT.

Here the CDR3 DNA reads TGTGCCAGCAGCTTAGAGGGGCGCAGTGGAAACACCATATATTTT. It specifies CASSLEGRSGNTIYF. J is TRBJ1-3 and V is TRBV7-8; possible D gene TRBD1, 5 bases. There are 15 residues in the CDR3. Looked up from germline, CDR1 is SGHVS and CDR2 is FQNEAQ. V shed 1 base and J shed 3 bases, with 10 bases lying between them.

The chain links TRBV7-8 to TRBJ2-5, with D maybe TRBD2 (6 bases). CDR1 is SGHVS, CDR2 FQNEAQ, per germline. The length of the CDR3 is 13 residues. Trimming shortened V by 5 bases and J by 2 bases, and 9 bases separated the two germline ends. This CDR3 reads CASSPAGQETQYF. The DNA for the CDR3 is TGTGCCAGCAGCCCGGCGGGGCAAGAGACCCAGTACTTC.